This T cell receptor beta chain was documented in a study of shared clonotypes between healthy human individuals. About the research overall: Each donor's CD4 naive and CD4 memory cells filled three plates apiece, CD8 naive two, and CD8 memory one.

General observations from the study: The four-donor shared clonotypes exceeded non-shared clonotypes in generation probability, with non-shared ones scoring lower. Among donors, the sharing of clonotypes was expected to be influenced by sequencing depth.

Clones were sequenced by immunoSEQ multiplex PCR, and TCRdb holds only the in-frame ones, with some missing. The sample carries approximately 2.1 million clones, over 85% recorded once. Concerning this clone itself: The target antigen is unknown.

Germline V gene data show CDR1 as SGHVS and CDR2 as FQNEAQ. With 1 base removed from V and 8 bases from J, the gap between germline ends came to 15 bases. The CDR3 runs 14 residues. This TCR was recovered from a young man in good health. Some clones in this sample may be carry-over from other donors' samples. The J gene is TRBJ2-7, the V gene TRBV7-8; possibly TRBD1 for D (6 bases). Sequences were obtained from naive CD4+ T cells from PBMCs. As to subset: CD45RA+ positively selected. The CDR3 bases are TGTGCCAGCAGCTTAGGGCAGGGGAGCACCCAGCAGTACTTC. Translated, it gives CASSLGQGSTQQYF.